The next 23 T cell receptor beta chains were all read from a single sample in a study of OX40 agonist ivuxolimab in advanced cancers. Method: immunoSEQ multiplex PCR; TCRdb's copy keeps in-frame clones and lacks some. The data contain 15,000 to 20,000 clones, around 78% of them singletons. The input for sequencing was CD4+ or CD8+ T cells sorted from blood, taken in a trial of the OX40 agonist ivuxolimab. Receptors were obtained from an adult with an advanced solid tumor such as melanoma, head and neck, liver or kidney cancer.

This clone is labeled medium-sized. This chain uses TRBV7-9 with TRBJ2-7; TRBD1 agrees at 7 bases. CDR1 and CDR2 from the germline V gene are SEHNR and FQNEAQ (reference sequence). The CDR3 extends over 14 amino acids. The V segment lost 6 bases and the J segment 3 bases; nucleotides outside the gene matches: 8. Written as DNA, the CDR3 is TGTGCCAGCAGTCACCGGGACAGAAACTACGAGCAGTACTTC. Protein sequence: CASSHRDRNYEQYF. Based on the CDR3 plus reference TRBV7-9 and TRBJ2-7, the full variable domain is DTGVSQNPRHKITKRGQNVTFRCDPISEHNRLYWYRQTLGQGPEFLTYFQNEAQLEKSRLLSDRFSAERPKGSFSTLEIQRTEQGDSAMYLCASSHRDRNYEQYFGPGTRLTVT.

This clone was counted once. The J gene is TRBJ1-2, the V gene TRBV20-1; D might be TRBD1 (5 bases). The germline gives CDR1 DFQATT, CDR2 SNEGSKA (reference sequence). The CDR3 extends over 11 amino acids. V was clipped by 1 base and J by 6 bases, with 6 bases between them. The CDR3 DNA is TGCAGTGCTAGAGTGGGACATGGCTACACCTTC. The encoded protein is CSARVGHGYTF.

The CDR3 is CASSTGAGELFF. The DNA of the CDR3 is TGTGCCAGCAGTACAGGGGCCGGGGAGCTGTTTTTT. The chain recombines TRBV7-3 with TRBJ2-2; 7 nucleotides line up with TRBD1. CDR1 and CDR2 (germline): SGHTA, FQGTGA. The CDR3 is made up of 12 amino acids. V lost 6 bases, J lost 6 bases, and 1 base stayed unmatched.

The chain uses TRBV29-1 and TRBJ2-7, with TRBD1 matching over 12 bases. The CDR3 runs 18 residues. Trimming cost V 2 bases and J 3 bases; bases outside gene matches: 14. Germline V gene sequence: CDR1 SQVTM, CDR2 ANQGSEA. CDR3 in amino acids: CSVEPPGQGARGFYEQYF. The CDR3 bases are TGCAGCGTTGAACCACCGGGACAGGGGGCAAGGGGGTTCTACGAGCAGTACTTC.

This chain links TRBV4-2 with TRBJ1-5, with 8 bases fitting TRBD1. The germline V gene has CDR1 LGHNA and CDR2 YNFKEQ. This CDR3 has 15 amino acids. Trimming removed 4 bases from V and 3 bases from J; junction bases left unmatched: 5. The CDR3 nucleotides read TGTGCCAGCAGCCCCGGGACAGGCGACAATCAGCCCCAGCATTTT. Translated, it gives CASSPGTGDNQPQHF.

This clone was counted once. In the same sample, other DNA sequences code for this CDR3. The rearrangement links TRBV6-1 to TRBJ1-1; D possibly corresponds to TRBD1 (6 bases). V lost 5 bases and J lost 3, with 10 bases in between. Germline values: CDR1 MNHNS, CDR2 SASEGT. The CDR3 is 13 amino acids. Written as DNA, the CDR3 is TGTGCCAGCAGTCTACAGGGTCACACTGAAGCTTTCTTT. Translation gives CASSLQGHTEAFF.

V and J are TRBV5-6 and TRBJ1-4, with 8 bases identical to TRBD1. This CDR3 has 17 residues. Germline CDR1 and CDR2: SGHDT and YYEEEE. Trimming took 0 bases from V and 4 from J; bases not matched to a gene: 8. CDR3 loop: CASSLALSGTGNEKLFF. CDR3 sequence (DNA): TGTGCCAGCAGCTTGGCCCTTAGCGGGACAGGTAATGAAAAACTGTTTTTT.

The chain recombines TRBV25-1 with TRBJ1-6; D ambiguous. The CDR3 covers 14 residues. With 10 bases removed from V and 5 bases from J, the gap between germline ends came to 15 bases. Germline CDR1 is MGHDK and CDR2 is SYGVNS. The CDR3 region has the DNA TGTGCCACCCAGAAAAACGGAAATAATTCACCCCTCCACTTT. Its translation is CATQKNGNNSPLHF.

This rearrangement joins TRBV6-4 to TRBJ2-1; 16 positions match TRBD2. V was clipped by 5 bases and J by 8 bases; unmatched bases: 6. The CDR3 extends over 16 amino acids. Germline loops: CDR1 MRHNA, CDR2 SNTAGT. The CDR3 sequence is CASSFGTSGGADEQFF. The CDR3 DNA follows: TGTGCCAGCAGTTTCGGGACTAGCGGGGGGGCCGATGAGCAGTTCTTC.

The V and J genes are TRBV7-9 and TRBJ1-6, with TRBD1 matching over 8 bases. This CDR3 is built from 13 residues. The germline V gene has CDR1 SEHNR and CDR2 FQNEAQ (reference sequence). V lost 4 bases to trimming and J lost 14 bases; unmatched junction nucleotides: 7. The CDR3 DNA sequence: TGTGCCAGCAGCTCCCGGGACAGGCGGACCCTCCACTTT. Its protein product is CASSSRDRRTLHF.

This chain uses TRBV19 with TRBJ2-5; no definite D call. The CDR3 is 13 residues long. With 3 bases removed from V and 3 bases from J, the gap between germline ends came to 8 bases. Germline loops: CDR1 LNHDA, CDR2 SQIVND (reference sequence). The CDR3 is CASSIDSKETQYF. The CDR3 DNA sequence: TGTGCCAGTAGTATCGACTCAAAAGAGACCCAGTACTTC.

The rearrangement links TRBV15 to TRBJ2-7; 10 positions agree with TRBD1. In germline, CDR1 is LNHNV, CDR2 YYDKDF (reference sequence). The CDR3 consists of 15 residues. Trimming removed 1 base from V and 3 bases from J; junction bases left unmatched: 3. The CDR3 reads CATSRGTGGFYEQYF. The CDR3, as DNA: TGTGCCACCAGCAGAGGGACAGGGGGTTTCTACGAGCAGTACTTC. The whole variable domain, filled in from reference TRBV15 and TRBJ2-7, reads DAMVIQNPRYQVTQFGKPVTLSCSQTLNHNVMYWYQQKSSQAPKLLFHYYDKDFNNEADTPDNFQSRRPNTSFCFLDIRSPGLGDTAMYLCATSRGTGGFYEQYFGPGTRLTVT.

The V gene is TRBV6-5, the J gene TRBJ1-1; D is uncertain. Trimming took 2 bases from V and 5 from J, leaving 6 bases between them. Germline CDR1 MNHEY, CDR2 SVGAGI. The CDR3 has 12 amino acids. The chain's CDR3 is CASSYRETEAFF. The CDR3 region has the DNA TGTGCCAGCAGTTACAGGGAAACTGAAGCTTTCTTT.

The chain combines TRBV15 with TRBJ2-5, with a weak D call TRBD2 (6 bases). The CDR3 has 14 residues. V lost 4 bases to trimming and J lost 3 bases, with 12 bases between them. Germline lookup yields CDR1 LNHNV and CDR2 YYDKDF (reference sequence). The CDR3 nucleotides read TGTGCCACCAGCACCTTTAGCGGAGAAGAGACCCAGTACTTC. Translation: CATSTFSGEETQYF.

This sequence joins TRBV30 and TRBJ2-7; D is perhaps TRBD1 (6 bases). Trimming shortened V by 0 bases and J by 5 bases, and 11 bases separated the two germline ends. CDR1 is GTSNPN and CDR2 is SVGIG in the germline V gene (reference sequence). The CDR3 length is 13 residues. The CDR3 sequence: CAWSVARGDEQYF. The DNA of the CDR3 is TGTGCCTGGAGTGTGGCCAGGGGAGACGAGCAGTACTTC.

This rearrangement joins TRBV27 to TRBJ2-1; 9 nucleotides match TRBD1. Trimming at V came to 4 bases and at J to 5 bases, leaving 15 bases not matched to a gene. Looked up from germline, CDR1 is MNHEY and CDR2 is SMNVEV (reference sequence). This CDR3 has 18 amino acids. The chain's CDR3 is CASSSLTGGLIFNNEQFF. The DNA for the CDR3 is TGTGCCAGCAGTTCTCTAACAGGGGGCCTAATTTTTAACAATGAGCAGTTCTTC.

J is TRBJ2-6 and V is TRBV5-1; D is ambiguous. From germline, CDR1 is SGHRS and CDR2 YFSETQ. The CDR3 totals 13 residues. Trimming took off 9 bases at V and 0 bases at J, with 7 bases between the two ends. CDR3 residues: CATSASGANVLTF. CDR3 nucleotide sequence: TGCGCCACCTCAGCCTCTGGGGCCAACGTCCTGACTTTC.

The chain combines TRBV30 with TRBJ1-2, with 8 bases matching TRBD1. Germline V gene lookup returns CDR1 GTSNPN and CDR2 SVGIG (reference sequence). With V trimmed by 8 bases and J by 8 bases, 10 bases remained unmatched. The CDR3 totals 12 residues. The CDR3 coding sequence is TGTGCCCAAGACAGGGGAATCTACGGCTACACCTTC. Its translation: CAQDRGIYGYTF.

The rearrangement joins TRBV21-1 to TRBJ1-4; the table's D call of TRBD1 was not tested on the DNA. TRBV21-1 counts as a pseudogene. The CDR3 is 15 amino acids. The CDR3 region is CASSAHRGLREKLFF. The DNA of the CDR3 is TGTGCCAGCAGCGCACACAGGGGTCTGAGGGAAAAACTGTTTTTT.

This chain links TRBV5-5 with TRBJ2-2; D unresolved. CDR1 is SGHKS and CDR2 is YYEKEE in the germline V gene (reference sequence). This CDR3 is built from 15 residues. V shed 2 bases and J shed 4 bases, with 12 bases lying between them. CDR3 residues: CASSLVGMGTGELFF. Here the CDR3 DNA reads TGTGCCAGCAGCTTAGTGGGTATGGGCACCGGGGAGCTGTTTTTT.

The chain couples TRBV7-6 to TRBJ2-7; TRBD2 matches at 9 bases. V lost 5 bases, J lost 3 bases, and 8 bases stayed unmatched. This CDR3 comprises 15 residues. Germline V gives CDR1 SGHVS, CDR2 FNYEAQ. The CDR3 is CASSPLAGVSYEQYF. CDR3 bases: TGTGCCAGCAGCCCCTTAGCGGGAGTAAGCTACGAGCAGTACTTC.

The rearrangement uses TRBV5-1 and TRBJ2-5; perhaps TRBD1 as D (5 bases). The germline CDR1 and CDR2 sequences are SGHRS and YFSETQ. Deletions cut 3 bases from V and 11 bases from J, with 14 bases between. There are 12 residues in the CDR3. The CDR3 nucleotides are TGCGCCAGCAGCTCTGACAGTAGAAGGCAGTACTTC. Residues: CASSSDSRRQYF.

The rearrangement links TRBV9 to TRBJ1-3; a weak D match, TRBD1 (5 bases). Germline V gene sequence: CDR1 SGDLS, CDR2 YYNGEE. The CDR3 runs 16 residues. The germline V and J ends were trimmed by 2 bases and 0 bases, with 12 bases remaining between them. As DNA, the CDR3 is TGTGCCAGCAGCGTGAGGGACGTAAACTCTGGAAACACCATATATTTT. Translating gives CASSVRDVNSGNTIYF.